This T cell receptor beta chain is from a study of blood T cell repertoires in COVID-19. Study summary: COVID-19 samples, acute and convalescent, were from the United States, Italy and Spain. From T cells, B-cell-depleted T cells, or PBMCs came the material, which was cDNA or gDNA.

The V gene lost 0 bases and the J gene lost 4 bases, with 12 bases spanning the gap. The CDR3 covers 15 residues. CDR1 and CDR2 (germline): GTSNPN, SVGIG (reference sequence). Repertoires were generated with immunoSEQ multiplex PCR, while TCRdb's copy carries only in-frame clones and drops some. Of fewer than 300,000 clones in the sample, approximately 86% were seen once. This sequence joins TRBV30 and TRBJ2-2; no reliable D call. What was sequenced was peripheral blood. The receptor was isolated from a man aged 40-55 years who had recovered from COVID-19. For the CDR3, the DNA is TGTGCCTGGAGTGTGATTGGGTCTAGCACCGGGGAGCTGTTTTTT. Translation: CAWSVIGSSTGELFF.